This TCR beta chain was captured in a study of T cell repertoires in ileal Crohn's disease. Profiling relied on immunoSEQ multiplex PCR, and the TCRdb table lists in-frame clones only, not all of them. The profile shows 14,000 or so clones, 70% of them singletons. V lost 4 bases to trimming and J lost 6 bases; unmatched junction nucleotides: 5. The CDR3 has 15 residues. Germline V gene data show CDR1 as SGHRS and CDR2 as YFSETQ. Material: ileal tissue. The chain has TRBV5-1 and TRBJ1-5; TRBD1 agrees at 12 bases. The source is an adult with Crohn's disease. The DNA for the CDR3 is TGCGCCAGCAGCCCGGGACAGGGGGCAAGTCAGCCCCAGCATTTT. Protein product: CASSPGQGASQPQHF.